Following are 30 T cell receptor beta chains from one sample sequenced in a study of cytomegalovirus exposure and HLA in healthy donors. PCR amplification relied on 60 Vbeta primers (plus 13 Jbeta primers). Using immunoSEQ multiplex PCR, the repertoire was profiled, and TCRdb retains in-frame clones only, with some absent. Found here are over 150,000 clones, roughly four fifths of them singletons; the top ten hold around 0.97%. Sequencing was done on a sample of PBMCs. These receptors all come from a girl aged 2 to 9 in good health and CMV-seropositive.

The chain uses TRBV2 and TRBJ2-5, with 7 nucleotides matching TRBD2. The CDR3 has 13 amino acids. V shed 4 bases and J 7 bases; nucleotides not matched to a gene: 6. The V gene's germline CDR1 is SNHLY and CDR2 FYNNEI. The CDR3 spells CASSGTSAGTQYF. In nucleotides, the CDR3 is TGTGCCAGCAGTGGTACTAGCGCCGGGACCCAGTACTTC.

This clone was seen just once. V gene TRBV30 combines with J gene TRBJ1-5; the D gene is possibly TRBD1 (5 bases). Germline V lookup: CDR1 GTSNPN, CDR2 SVGIG (reference sequence). The CDR3 runs to 14 residues. V lost 0 bases, J lost 3 bases, and 9 bases lay in between. CDR3 nucleotides: TGTGCCTGGAGTGTAGGGGTGTTCAATCAGCCCCAGCATTTT. As protein: CAWSVGVFNQPQHF.

The chain recombines TRBV7-9 with TRBJ2-7; 9 bases agree with TRBD1. The germline CDR1 and CDR2 sequences are SEHNR and FQNEAQ (reference sequence). V lost 5 bases and J lost 5; bases outside the gene matches: 7. This CDR3 spans 14 amino acids. The DNA for the CDR3 is TGTGCCAGCAGCACTGGACAGGGGTTTAACGAGCAGTACTTC. Protein sequence: CASSTGQGFNEQYF. The complete variable domain, with remaining parts taken from reference TRBV7-9 and TRBJ2-7, reads DTGVSQNPRHKITKRGQNVTFRCDPISEHNRLYWYRQTLGQGPEFLTYFQNEAQLEKSRLLSDRFSAERPKGSFSTLEIQRTEQGDSAMYLCASSTGQGFNEQYFGPGTRLTVT.

The chain combines TRBV5-6 with TRBJ2-1; TRBD1 might be the D (5 bases). V shed 1 base and J shed 5 bases, with 16 bases lying between them. The CDR3 length is 16 residues. The germline gives CDR1 SGHDT, CDR2 YYEEEE. The CDR3 is CASSLNSQGRDNEQFF. The CDR3 DNA sequence: TGTGCCAGCAGCTTGAATTCCCAGGGAAGGGACAATGAGCAGTTCTTC.

J is TRBJ2-3 and V is TRBV5-1; TRBD2 aligns across 7 bases. CDR1 SGHRS and CDR2 YFSETQ come from the germline V gene. Trimming at V came to 4 bases and at J to 2 bases, leaving 4 bases not matched to a gene. The CDR3 is made up of 14 amino acids. CDR3 protein: CASSESGTTDTQYF. The CDR3 bases are TGCGCCAGCAGCGAAAGCGGGACCACAGATACGCAGTATTTT.

V gene TRBV19 combines with J gene TRBJ2-3, with 7 bases fitting TRBD1. Per germline, CDR1 LNHDA and CDR2 SQIVND (reference sequence). The CDR3 contains 14 residues. J gave up 5 bases and V 7 bases, and 9 bases lay outside the gene matches. The CDR3 protein is CASNKGAYEDTQYF. Written as DNA, the CDR3 is TGTGCCAGTAATAAGGGGGCGTATGAAGATACGCAGTATTTT.

The chain employs TRBV30 and TRBJ1-2; D might be TRBD1 (6 bases). The CDR3 totals 14 residues. V was clipped by 8 bases and J by 0 bases, with 16 bases between them. The germline gives CDR1 GTSNPN, CDR2 SVGIG (reference sequence). CDR3 bases: TGTGCCGGTCATCTGACAGGAGCTAACTATGGCTACACCTTC. Residues: CAGHLTGANYGYTF.

The rearrangement uses TRBV30 and TRBJ1-1; D unresolved. CDR1 is GTSNPN and CDR2 is SVGIG in the germline V gene (reference sequence). Trimming shortened V by 3 bases and J by 2 bases, and 10 bases separated the two germline ends. The CDR3 extends over 13 amino acids. CDR3 DNA: TGTGCCTGGAGATCTCTTGTTAACACTGAAGCTTTCTTT. This translates into CAWRSLVNTEAFF.

This chain uses TRBV9 with TRBJ2-3; D not certain. Germline assignment: CDR1 SGDLS and CDR2 YYNGEE. The V end lost 0 bases, the J end lost 3 bases, and 8 bases lay between the germline ends. The CDR3 contains 14 residues. CDR3 nucleotides: TGTGCCAGCAGCGTAGTAGGAGTTACAGATACGCAGTATTTT. Its protein product is CASSVVGVTDTQYF. The whole variable domain, filled in from reference TRBV9 and TRBJ2-3, reads DSGVTQTPKHLITATGQRVTLRCSPRSGDLSVYWYQQSLDQGLQFLIQYYNGEERAKGNILERFSAQQFPDLHSELNLSSLELGDSALYFCASSVVGVTDTQYFGPGTRLTVL.

The chain couples TRBV30 to TRBJ2-7, with TRBD2 matching over 7 bases. Germline CDR1 is GTSNPN and CDR2 is SVGIG (reference sequence). The junction had 3 bases not matched to a gene; V was cut back by 4 bases and J by 0 bases. This CDR3 has 13 residues. The CDR3 is CAWTTGGSYEQYF. In DNA, the CDR3 is TGTGCCTGGACGACGGGAGGCTCCTACGAGCAGTACTTC. The variable domain in full, completed from reference TRBV30 and TRBJ2-7, reads SQTIHQWPATLVQPVGSPLSLECTVEGTSNPNLYWYRQAAGRGLQLLFYSVGIGQISSEVPQNLSASRPQDRQFILSSKKLLLSDSGFYLCAWTTGGSYEQYFGPGTRLTVT.

The V gene is TRBV5-4, the J gene TRBJ2-5; 11 bases match TRBD2. This CDR3 is 18 amino acids long. V was pared by 0 bases and J by 2 bases, with 9 bases of the junction left unmatched. Per germline, CDR1 SGHNT and CDR2 YYREEE (reference sequence). The CDR3 sequence: CASSLVILAGGEQETQYF. CDR3 coding DNA: TGTGCCAGCAGCTTGGTCATTCTAGCGGGAGGAGAACAAGAGACCCAGTACTTC.

This chain connects TRBV29-1 to TRBJ1-1, with 9 positions matching TRBD1. This CDR3 comprises 15 residues. The V and J ends lost 1 base and 7 bases, in that order; junction bases with no gene match: 10. CDR1 is SQVTM, CDR2 ANQGSEA, per germline. The CDR3 region is CSVEVTGTGLSEAFF. DNA for the CDR3: TGCAGCGTTGAAGTAACCGGGACAGGGTTGAGTGAAGCTTTCTTT.

This chain joins TRBV7-9 and TRBJ2-7; TRBD1 might be the D (5 bases). Germline assignment: CDR1 SEHNR and CDR2 FQNEAQ (reference sequence). V was shortened by 5 bases and J by 1 base, with 9 bases between the two germline ends. This CDR3 comprises 13 residues. The chain's CDR3 is CASSLDISYEQYF. In nucleotides, the CDR3 is TGTGCCAGCAGCCTGGACATTTCCTACGAGCAGTACTTC.

This clone was counted a few times. The chain has TRBV6-5 and TRBJ1-1; unclear D gene. Germline V gives CDR1 MNHEY, CDR2 SVGAGI. Trimming shortened V by 0 bases and J by 8 bases, and 10 bases separated the two germline ends. The CDR3 is 13 amino acids. The CDR3 DNA sequence: TGTGCCAGCAGTTACTCGTCTGTGGGCGAAGCTTTCTTT. It translates to CASSYSSVGEAFF.

This rearrangement joins TRBV4-1 to TRBJ2-1; the D is unclear. Trimming pared 3 bases from V and 10 bases from J, leaving 19 bases between. CDR1 and CDR2 from the germline V gene are MGHRA and YSYEKL. This CDR3 spans 15 amino acids. The CDR3 sequence: CASSQGYLHDREQFF. The CDR3 DNA follows: TGCGCCAGCAGCCAGGGCTATCTGCATGATCGGGAGCAGTTCTTC.

This clone appeared a few times. Relative to the germline gene, one junction end is altered; a read error may explain this. The V and J genes are TRBV7-2 and TRBJ1-1; possible D gene TRBD1, 6 bases. CDR1 SGHTA and CDR2 FQGNSA come from the germline V gene. This CDR3 has 13 amino acids. The CDR3 here is CASSLSEQGVGVF. In DNA form, the CDR3 reads TGTGCCAGCAGCTTATCGGAACAGGGTGTGGGAGTCTTT.

The V and J genes are TRBV9 and TRBJ2-2; the match to TRBD2 covers 14 bases. After removal of 4 bases from V and 8 bases from J, the junction contained 10 bases not matched to a gene. The CDR3 length is 17 residues. The V gene's germline CDR1 is SGDLS and CDR2 YYNGEE. CDR3 coding DNA: TGTGCCAGCAGCCCTCGTACCGGGACTAGCGGGAGTGGGGAGCTGTTTTTT. Amino acid sequence: CASSPRTGTSGSGELFF.

The chain employs TRBV25-1 and TRBJ2-7; 11 nucleotides align to TRBD1. The CDR3 runs to 17 residues. CDR1 is MGHDK and CDR2 is SYGVNS in the germline V gene. J gave up 1 base and V 6 bases, and 11 bases lay outside the gene matches. For the CDR3, the DNA is TGTGCCAGCAGATCATACCCGGGACAGGGGGTTTCCTACGAGCAGTACTTC. Protein: CASRSYPGQGVSYEQYF.

This chain joins TRBV5-4 and TRBJ2-2, with 8 bases matching TRBD2. The germline CDR1 and CDR2 sequences are SGHNT and YYREEE (reference sequence). The CDR3 consists of 17 residues. Trimming at V came to 1 base and at J to 4 bases, leaving 9 bases not matched to a gene. The CDR3 sequence: CASSLPSGSSGTGELFF. The CDR3 DNA reads as TGTGCCAGCAGCTTGCCCAGCGGGAGTTCGGGCACCGGGGAGCTGTTTTTT.

This sequence joins TRBV2 and TRBJ2-5; 7 bases align to TRBD1. The better agreement between TRBJ2-7 and the DNA end casts doubt on the J call. In germline, CDR1 is SNHLY, CDR2 FYNNEI. This CDR3 spans 14 amino acids. The CDR3 here is CASSGTEGSYEQYF. The CDR3 bases are TGTGCCAGCTCCGGGACAGAGGGATCCTACGAGCAGTACTTC.

This clone was counted only a few times. V and J are TRBV25-1 and TRBJ2-2; 8 nucleotides agree with TRBD1. J was trimmed by 6 bases and V by 2 bases; bases with no gene match: 5. This CDR3 spans 15 amino acids. Per germline, CDR1 MGHDK and CDR2 SYGVNS. The CDR3 sequence: CASSEPRGQAGELFF. As DNA, the CDR3 is TGTGCCAGCAGTGAACCCAGGGGGCAAGCCGGGGAGCTGTTTTTT. Together with reference TRBV25-1 and TRBJ2-2, the CDR3 gives the full variable domain: EADIYQTPRYLVIGTGKKITLECSQTMGHDKMYWYQQDPGMELHLIHYSYGVNSTEKGDLSSESTVSRIRTEHFPLTLESARPSHTSQYLCASSEPRGQAGELFFGEGSRLTVL.

V usage is TRBV4-2 and J usage is TRBJ2-1; D not resolved. V dropped 1 base and J dropped 9 bases, with 4 bases sitting between them. The CDR3 sequence is 11 residues long. Germline lookup yields CDR1 LGHNA and CDR2 YNFKEQ. CDR3 residues: CASSQGVEQFF. DNA of the CDR3: TGTGCCAGCAGCCAAGGAGTTGAGCAGTTCTTC.

As DNA, the CDR3 is TGCGCCAGCAGCTTGGGGTTAGGGACTAGCGGGAGCTACGAGCAGTACTTC. Translating it yields CASSLGLGTSGSYEQYF. This chain uses TRBV5-1 with TRBJ2-7, with TRBD2 matching 14 bases. This CDR3 spans 17 amino acids. The V gene's germline CDR1 is SGHRS and CDR2 YFSETQ. J gave up 3 bases and V 0 bases, and 5 bases lay outside the gene matches. The variable domain in full, with the rest retrieved from reference TRBV5-1 and TRBJ2-7, is KAGVTQTPRYLIKTRGQQVTLSCSPISGHRSVSWYQQTPGQGLQFLFEYFSETQRNKGNFPGRFSGRQFSNSRSEMNVSTLELGDSALYLCASSLGLGTSGSYEQYFGPGTRLTVT.

The rearrangement joins TRBV7-9 to TRBJ1-2; D may be TRBD1 (5 bases). Per the germline V gene, CDR1 is SEHNR and CDR2 is FQNEAQ (reference sequence). There are 13 residues in the CDR3. Trimming pared 2 bases from V and 4 bases from J, leaving 8 bases between. This CDR3 is CASSLRDFYGYTF. The CDR3 coding sequence is TGTGCCAGCAGCTTACGGGACTTCTATGGCTACACCTTC.

The chain links TRBV19 to TRBJ1-3; a possible D gene is TRBD1 (5 bases). Trimming cost V 5 bases and J 0 bases, with 14 bases left between them. Germline CDR1 and CDR2: LNHDA and SQIVND (reference sequence). The CDR3 is made up of 16 amino acids. The CDR3 DNA is TGTGCCAGTAGTCCGGGCCGGGGGGTCTCTGGAAACACCATATATTTT. Amino acid sequence: CASSPGRGVSGNTIYF.

The rearrangement uses TRBV6-4 and TRBJ2-3; D perhaps matches TRBD2 (6 bases). Germline V gives CDR1 MRHNA, CDR2 SNTAGT. V dropped 4 bases and J dropped 1 base, with 6 bases sitting between them. The CDR3 contains 13 residues. The CDR3 DNA reads as TGTGCCAGCAGTGCTAGCGGCACAGATACGCAGTATTTT. It encodes CASSASGTDTQYF.

The chain recombines TRBV7-2 with TRBJ2-1; D not certain. V was shortened by 0 bases and J by 5 bases, with 5 bases between the two germline ends. Germline values: CDR1 SGHTA, CDR2 FQGNSA. This CDR3 has 13 residues. CDR3 DNA sequence: TGTGCCAGCAGCTTAGCCAGAAACAATGAGCAGTTCTTC. This translates into CASSLARNNEQFF.

V gene TRBV30 combines with J gene TRBJ2-2; D might be TRBD2 (6 bases). The germline V and J ends were trimmed by 1 base and 5 bases, with 11 bases remaining between them. The CDR3 has 14 residues. CDR1 and CDR2 from the germline V gene are GTSNPN and SVGIG (reference sequence). CDR3: CAWSATGETGELFF. The DNA of the CDR3 is TGTGCCTGGAGTGCAACGGGAGAGACCGGGGAGCTGTTTTTT.

This chain connects TRBV4-2 to TRBJ2-7, with D possibly TRBD1 on 6 matching bases. The length of the CDR3 is 15 residues. Trimming removed 2 bases at V and 0 bases at J, with 11 bases between. The V gene's germline CDR1 is LGHNA and CDR2 YNFKEQ. The CDR3 coding sequence is TGTGCCAGCAGCCAACAGGGGACGAGCTCCTACGAGCAGTACTTC. Translated, it gives CASSQQGTSSYEQYF.

This clone appeared once. This chain connects TRBV4-1 to TRBJ2-7; 7 positions agree with TRBD1. V lost 0 bases, J lost 5 bases, and 10 bases stayed unmatched. This CDR3 region has 16 residues. Germline lookup yields CDR1 MGHRA and CDR2 YSYEKL. CDR3 sequence reads: CASSQDPTGLGDEQYF. CDR3 nucleotide sequence: TGCGCCAGCAGCCAAGACCCGACAGGGCTCGGGGACGAGCAGTACTTC.